Following are 25 T cell receptor beta chains from one sample sequenced in a study of shared clonotypes between healthy human individuals (dated by TCRdb to the early 2020s). To prepare the library, the immunoSEQ multiplex PCR assay was applied. Drawn from immuneACCESS, this table holds only the in-frame rearrangements with V and J called that TCRdb kept. Clones are partly lost; checked studies trace under half to an unresolved V gene and leave the rest unexplained. In this sample the table shows fewer than 650,000 clones, around 78% of which occur a single time. Together, the top ten hold about 12% of the sample. Sequenced input: PBMCs. Every receptor here comes from a woman aged 40 to 50 in good health. Some clones in this sample may be carry-over from other donors' samples.

V is TRBV6-5 and J is TRBJ2-7, with a tentative D call TRBD1 (6 bases). Trimming took 6 bases from V and 1 from J, leaving 13 bases between them. This CDR3 comprises 14 residues. Germline CDR1 reads MNHEY; CDR2 reads SVGAGI. This chain's CDR3 is CASRARGTSYEQYF. The CDR3 region has the DNA TGTGCCAGCAGGGCCAGGGGTACGTCCTACGAGCAGTACTTC.

As concerns this clone: Other nucleotide sequences in the sample specify the same CDR3. J is TRBJ2-1 and V is TRBV7-3; D is uncertain. This CDR3 is 13 amino acids long. Trimming pared 2 bases from V and 5 bases from J, leaving 7 bases between. Germline lookup yields CDR1 SGHTA and CDR2 FQGTGA. The CDR3, as DNA: TGTGCCAGCAGCTTAGGGCCTAACAATGAGCAGTTCTTC. Protein: CASSLGPNNEQFF.

V is TRBV5-4 and J is TRBJ2-3; possible D gene TRBD1, 5 bases. V lost 4 bases to trimming and J lost 6 bases, with 21 bases between them. The CDR3 spans 16 residues. From germline, CDR1 is SGHNT and CDR2 YYREEE (reference sequence). The chain's CDR3 is CASSPGQTRSRDTQYF. Written as DNA, the CDR3 is TGTGCCAGCAGCCCTGGACAAACCAGAAGCAGGGATACGCAGTATTTT.

The chain links TRBV5-8 to TRBJ1-4, with 8 bases that match TRBD1. Germline V gene lookup returns CDR1 SGHTS and CDR2 YDEGEE. CDR3 size: 14 residues. The J segment lost 7 bases and the V segment lost 4 bases, leaving 6 bases of the junction unmatched. The CDR3 reads CASSLGQAGEKLFF. CDR3 nucleotide sequence: TGTGCCAGCAGCCTGGGACAGGCGGGTGAAAAACTGTTTTTT.

CDR3 region: CASSLAGQSQETQYF. In nucleotides, the CDR3 is TGTGCCAGCAGTTTGGCGGGACAGAGTCAAGAGACCCAGTACTTC. This sequence joins TRBV11-1 and TRBJ2-5; possible D gene TRBD1, 7 bases. Per germline, CDR1 SGHAT and CDR2 FQDESV (reference sequence). CDR3 length: 15 residues. Trimming stripped 6 bases from V and 2 bases from J, with 16 bases between.

This sequence joins TRBV9 and TRBJ1-2; 7 bases fit TRBD1. CDR1 SGDLS and CDR2 YYNGEE come from the germline V gene. The CDR3 sequence is 14 residues long. The junction had 8 bases not matched to a gene; V was cut back by 4 bases and J by 5 bases. The CDR3 DNA sequence: TGTGCCAGCAGCCCGCGACAGGGAGGTTATGGCTACACCTTC. This gives the protein CASSPRQGGYGYTF.

The chain links TRBV4-3 to TRBJ2-7; TRBD2 agrees at 8 bases. V lost 1 base, J lost 7 bases, and 9 bases stayed unmatched. CDR3 length equals 15 residues. Germline-derived CDR1 and CDR2 are LGHNA and YSLEER. Here the CDR3 DNA reads TGCGCCAGCAGCCAAGGCGCGGGGGGTATCGGGGAGCAGTACTTC. Protein product: CASSQGAGGIGEQYF.

CDR3 sequence: CAVLAGEGETQYF. The DNA for the CDR3 is TGTGCCGTTCTAGCGGGAGAAGGGGAGACCCAGTACTTC. This chain uses TRBV6-5 with TRBJ2-5, with 10 nucleotides matching TRBD2. Germline V lookup: CDR1 MNHEY, CDR2 SVGAGI. The CDR3 has 13 amino acids. J lost 5 bases, V lost 11 bases, and 8 bases had no gene match.

The chain employs TRBV6-6 and TRBJ1-5; unclear D gene. With 7 bases removed from V and 0 bases from J, the gap between germline ends came to 10 bases. This CDR3 has 14 amino acids. The germline V gene has CDR1 MNHNY and CDR2 SVGAGI (reference sequence). This CDR3 is CASTSSVSNQPQHF. The CDR3 DNA is TGTGCCAGCACCTCCTCTGTTAGCAATCAGCCCCAGCATTTT.

This clone was picked up a small number of times. The chain carries TRBV7-9 and TRBJ1-5; tentatively, D is TRBD1 (5 bases). CDR1 and CDR2 from the germline V gene are SEHNR and FQNEAQ (reference sequence). CDR3 length equals 14 residues. V dropped 2 bases and J dropped 5 bases, with 10 bases sitting between them. The CDR3 spells CASSLSQGDQPQHF. The CDR3 DNA reads TGTGCCAGCAGCTTATCCCAGGGAGATCAGCCCCAGCATTTT.

The genes are TRBV30 and TRBJ1-1, with 7 bases fitting TRBD1. Trimming cost V 2 bases and J 0 bases; bases outside gene matches: 9. Germline assignment: CDR1 GTSNPN and CDR2 SVGIG (reference sequence). This CDR3 contains 16 residues. The CDR3 DNA sequence: TGTGCCTGGAGTATAAGGACAGGTAACATGAACACTGAAGCTTTCTTT. Its translation: CAWSIRTGNMNTEAFF.

The chain is built from TRBV9 and TRBJ1-2; D not resolved. Trimming cost V 0 bases and J 4 bases, with 10 bases left between them. The germline V gene encodes CDR1 SGDLS and CDR2 YYNGEE. The CDR3 has 14 amino acids. The CDR3 DNA reads TGTGCCAGCAGCGTAGATCTATCAGTCTATGGCTACACCTTC. This sequence encodes CASSVDLSVYGYTF.

The chain carries TRBV5-5 and TRBJ1-1; D not resolved. The CDR3 is made up of 13 amino acids. Germline V CDR1 and CDR2: SGHKS, YYEKEE (reference sequence). Trimming took 4 bases from V and 2 from J, leaving 9 bases between them. The CDR3 coding sequence is TGTGCCAGCAGCCAGGATCACAACACTGAAGCTTTCTTT. Protein product: CASSQDHNTEAFF.

The V gene is TRBV19, the J gene TRBJ1-2; D unresolved. The CDR3 runs to 14 residues. The V gene's germline CDR1 is LNHDA and CDR2 SQIVND (reference sequence). The germline V and J ends were trimmed by 0 bases and 7 bases, with 12 bases remaining between them. The CDR3 loop reads CASSIDHSNRGYTF. The CDR3 DNA sequence: TGTGCCAGTAGTATAGATCACTCCAATCGTGGCTACACCTTC.

The gene calls are TRBV19 and TRBJ2-6, with D unresolved. The CDR3 consists of 15 residues. CDR1 is LNHDA and CDR2 is SQIVND in the germline V gene (reference sequence). Between the trimmed V and J ends, which lost 2 bases and 0 bases, there was a span of 5 bases. The chain's CDR3 is CASSIYGSGANVLTF. The DNA for the CDR3 is TGTGCCAGTAGTATATATGGCTCTGGGGCCAACGTCCTGACTTTC.

This chain connects TRBV7-6 to TRBJ1-2; D is uncertain. CDR1 and CDR2 (germline): SGHVS, FNYEAQ. Between the trimmed V and J ends, which lost 5 bases and 7 bases, there was a span of 14 bases. The CDR3 sequence is 13 residues long. This CDR3 is CASSPNFGSGYTF. The CDR3 DNA follows: TGTGCCAGCAGCCCTAATTTTGGTTCTGGCTACACCTTC.

Only a few counts were recorded for this clone. The rearrangement uses TRBV7-2 and TRBJ2-1; 7 bases align to TRBD2. V was pared by 5 bases and J by 8 bases, with 12 bases of the junction left unmatched. The CDR3 length is 15 residues. Germline assignment: CDR1 SGHTA and CDR2 FQGNSA. The CDR3 loop reads CASSLNGAGEDEQFF. CDR3 coding DNA: TGTGCCAGCAGCCTCAACGGGGCGGGAGAGGATGAGCAGTTCTTC. The variable domain in full, completed from reference TRBV7-2 and TRBJ2-1, reads GAGVSQSPSNKVTEKGKDVELRCDPISGHTALYWYRQSLGQGLEFLIYFQGNSAPDKSGLPSDRFSAERTGGSVSTLTIQRTQQEDSAVYLCASSLNGAGEDEQFFGPGTRLTVL.

A few counts support this clone. The CDR3 DNA is TGCAGCGTGGGCCAGCGGTCCCTTTCCTACGAGCAGTACTTC. It specifies CSVGQRSLSYEQYF. The J gene is TRBJ2-7, the V gene TRBV29-1, with a possible D match to TRBD2 (5 bases). The CDR3 sequence is 14 residues long. Germline CDR1 reads SQVTM; CDR2 reads ANQGSEA. Deletions cut 6 bases from V and 1 base from J, with 16 bases between.

The V and J genes are TRBV15 and TRBJ1-4; unclear D gene. The CDR3 spans 15 residues. Trimming removed 0 bases from V and 8 bases from J, with 13 bases in between. The germline gives CDR1 LNHNV, CDR2 YYDKDF (reference sequence). This CDR3 reads CATSRDRKVEEKLFF. CDR3 DNA: TGTGCCACCAGCAGAGATCGTAAGGTAGAGGAAAAACTGTTTTTT.

Of note for this clone: A read error is possible here, since a much larger clone lies one base away. J is TRBJ1-1 and V is TRBV6-4; D is undetermined. V was clipped by 5 bases and J by 1 base, with 8 bases between them. Germline CDR1 and CDR2: MRHNA and SNTAGT. CDR3 length: 13 residues. The CDR3 region has the DNA TGTGCCAGCAGTCGAACAGAGAACACTGAAGCTTTCTTT. Residues: CASSRTENTEAFF.

The J gene is TRBJ1-2, the V gene TRBV6-6; 8 nucleotides match TRBD1. The germline CDR1 and CDR2 sequences are MNHNY and SVGAGI (reference sequence). J was trimmed by 2 bases and V by 2 bases; bases with no gene match: 1. This CDR3 is 14 amino acids long. The CDR3 sequence is CASSYAGGNYGYTF. The CDR3, as DNA: TGTGCCAGCAGTTACGCAGGGGGCAACTATGGCTACACCTTC.

V and J are TRBV30 and TRBJ2-3; either TRBD1 or TRBD2 may supply D (6 bases each). Germline V gives CDR1 GTSNPN, CDR2 SVGIG (reference sequence). The CDR3 sequence is 14 residues long. The V gene lost 2 bases and the J gene lost 1 base, with 10 bases spanning the gap. The CDR3 sequence is CAWSYGGRTDTQYF. As DNA, the CDR3 is TGTGCCTGGAGTTACGGGGGCCGCACAGATACGCAGTATTTT.

This clone was counted a few times. The V call is TRBV30, the J call TRBJ1-5; TRBD1 aligns across 7 bases. There are 13 residues in the CDR3. The V gene's germline CDR1 is GTSNPN and CDR2 SVGIG (reference sequence). The junction had 3 bases not matched to a gene; V was cut back by 0 bases and J by 7 bases. CDR3 loop: CAWSVTRGQPQHF. CDR3 DNA: TGTGCCTGGAGTGTTACCAGGGGGCAGCCCCAGCATTTT.

This clone has ten or more counts. This rearrangement joins TRBV28 to TRBJ2-7; TRBD1 matches at 7 bases. Germline lookup yields CDR1 MDHEN and CDR2 SYDVKM. V was clipped by 2 bases and J by 2 bases; unmatched bases: 3. CDR3 size: 14 residues. CDR3 in DNA: TGTGCCAGCAGTTTAATAGGGGGCCCCTACGAGCAGTACTTC. Amino acid sequence: CASSLIGGPYEQYF.

The chain carries TRBV28 and TRBJ2-7, with a tentative D call TRBD2 (6 bases). The V end was cut by 3 bases, the J end by 2 bases, with 11 bases between. Germline CDR1 reads MDHEN; CDR2 reads SYDVKM. This CDR3 comprises 14 residues. The CDR3 loop is CASSFSGDTYEQYF. The CDR3 bases are TGTGCCAGCAGTTTTAGCGGAGATACCTACGAGCAGTACTTC. Looking up the rest from reference TRBV28 and TRBJ2-7 gives the full variable domain: DVKVTQSSRYLVKRTGEKVFLECVQDMDHENMFWYRQDPGLGLRLIYFSYDVKMKEKGDIPEGYSVSREKKERFSLILESASTNQTSMYLCASSFSGDTYEQYFGPGTRLTVT.